The present T cell receptor beta chain was sequenced within a study of blood T cell repertoires in COVID-19. Study details: COVID-19 samples from acute and convalescent phases originated in the United States, Italy and Spain. From T cells, B-cell-depleted T cells, or PBMCs came the material, which was cDNA or gDNA.

Germline V gives CDR1 SGHTA, CDR2 FQGNSA. CDR3 length: 14 amino acids. Germline trimming cut 4 bases from V and 6 bases from J; bases unmatched to any gene: 7. Authors' analysis steps: Researchers report that nucleated cell counts were estimated from reference gene primer amplification. The repertoire was sequenced with immunoSEQ multiplex PCR; TCRdb's copy has only in-frame clones and lacks some. The DNA was the basis for D and trimming; V, J and clone size are from that table. The table records some 70,000 clones, 75% to 90% of them present only once. This clonotype was obtained from a human donor in a cohort sampled during active COVID-19. The V and J genes are TRBV7-2 and TRBJ2-7; 9 bases map to TRBD1. Sequenced sample: peripheral blood. CDR3 loop: CASSSGQGVPEQYF. As DNA, the CDR3 is TGTGCCAGCAGCTCGGGACAGGGAGTACCCGAGCAGTACTTC.